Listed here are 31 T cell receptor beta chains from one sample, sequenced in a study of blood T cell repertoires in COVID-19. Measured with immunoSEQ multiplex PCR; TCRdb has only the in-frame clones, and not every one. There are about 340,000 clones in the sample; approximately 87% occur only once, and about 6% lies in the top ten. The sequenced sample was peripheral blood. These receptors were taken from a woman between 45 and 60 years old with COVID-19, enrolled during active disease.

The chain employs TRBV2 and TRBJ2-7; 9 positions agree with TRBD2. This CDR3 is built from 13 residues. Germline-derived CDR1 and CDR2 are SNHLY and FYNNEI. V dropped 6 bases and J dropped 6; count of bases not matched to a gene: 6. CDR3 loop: CASREREVSEQYF. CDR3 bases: TGTGCCAGCAGGGAGCGGGAGGTCTCCGAGCAGTACTTC.

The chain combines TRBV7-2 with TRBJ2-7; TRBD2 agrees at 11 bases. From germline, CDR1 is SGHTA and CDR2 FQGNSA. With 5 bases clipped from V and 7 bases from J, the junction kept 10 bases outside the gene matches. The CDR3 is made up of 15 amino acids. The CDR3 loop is CASSQQGLAAGEQYF. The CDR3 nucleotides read TGTGCCAGCAGCCAACAGGGACTAGCGGCCGGGGAGCAGTACTTC.

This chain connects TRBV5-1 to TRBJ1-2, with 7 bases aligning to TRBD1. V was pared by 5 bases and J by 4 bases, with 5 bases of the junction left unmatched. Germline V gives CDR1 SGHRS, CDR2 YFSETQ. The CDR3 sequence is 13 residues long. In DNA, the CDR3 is TGCGCCAGCAGTCGAGGACAGGTCTATGGCTACACCTTC. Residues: CASSRGQVYGYTF.

CDR3 residues: CASRRSGSLPNNEQFF. Here the CDR3 DNA reads TGTGCCAGTAGGCGGAGCGGGAGCCTACCAAACAATGAGCAGTTCTTC. The rearrangement uses TRBV19 and TRBJ2-1; 8 positions agree with TRBD2. The length of the CDR3 is 16 residues. Germline V lookup: CDR1 LNHDA, CDR2 SQIVND (reference sequence). J was trimmed by 5 bases and V by 6 bases; bases with no gene match: 12.

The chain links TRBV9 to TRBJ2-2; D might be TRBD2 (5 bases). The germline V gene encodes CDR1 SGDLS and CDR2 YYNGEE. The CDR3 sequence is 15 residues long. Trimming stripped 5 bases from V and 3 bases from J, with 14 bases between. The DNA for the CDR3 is TGTGCCAGCAGTACTAGGACGGTTGACACCGGGGAGCTGTTTTTT. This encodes CASSTRTVDTGELFF.

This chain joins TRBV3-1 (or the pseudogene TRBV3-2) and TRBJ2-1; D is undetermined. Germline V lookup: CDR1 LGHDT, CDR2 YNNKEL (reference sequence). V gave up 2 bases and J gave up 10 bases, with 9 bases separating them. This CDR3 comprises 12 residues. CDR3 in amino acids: CASSQILEEQFF. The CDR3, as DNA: TGTGCCAGCAGCCAAATCTTGGAGGAGCAGTTCTTC.

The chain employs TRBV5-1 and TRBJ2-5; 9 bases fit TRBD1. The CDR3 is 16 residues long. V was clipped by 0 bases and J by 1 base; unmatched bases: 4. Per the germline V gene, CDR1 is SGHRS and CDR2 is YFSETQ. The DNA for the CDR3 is TGCGCCAGCAGCTTGGTGACAGGGGGTTTCCAAGAGACCCAGTACTTC. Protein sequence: CASSLVTGGFQETQYF.

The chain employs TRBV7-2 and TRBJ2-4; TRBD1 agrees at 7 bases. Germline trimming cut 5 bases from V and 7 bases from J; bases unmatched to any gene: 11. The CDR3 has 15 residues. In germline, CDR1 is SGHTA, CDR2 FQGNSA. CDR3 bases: TGTGCCAGCAGCCAGAGACAGGGAATTGGTAACATTCAGTACTTC. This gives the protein CASSQRQGIGNIQYF. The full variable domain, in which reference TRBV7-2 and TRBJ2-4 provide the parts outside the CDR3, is GAGVSQSPSNKVTEKGKDVELRCDPISGHTALYWYRQSLGQGLEFLIYFQGNSAPDKSGLPSDRFSAERTGGSVSTLTIQRTQQEDSAVYLCASSQRQGIGNIQYFGAGTRLSVL.

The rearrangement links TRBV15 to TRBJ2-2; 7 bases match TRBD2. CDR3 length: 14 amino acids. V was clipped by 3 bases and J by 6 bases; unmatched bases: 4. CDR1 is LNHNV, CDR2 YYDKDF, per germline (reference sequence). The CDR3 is CATSSATSAGELFF. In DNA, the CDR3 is TGTGCCACCAGCAGTGCTACTAGCGCCGGGGAGCTGTTTTTT.

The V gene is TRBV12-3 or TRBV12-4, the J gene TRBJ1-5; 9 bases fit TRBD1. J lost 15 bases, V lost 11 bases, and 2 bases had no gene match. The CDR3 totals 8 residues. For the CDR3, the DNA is TGTGCCCGACAGGGGGGGCATTTT. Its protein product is CARQGGHF.

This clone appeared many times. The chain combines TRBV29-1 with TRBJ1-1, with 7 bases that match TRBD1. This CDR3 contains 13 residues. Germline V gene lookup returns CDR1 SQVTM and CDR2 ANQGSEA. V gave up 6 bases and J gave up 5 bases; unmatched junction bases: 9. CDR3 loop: CSVTQGRRTEAFF. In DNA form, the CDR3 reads TGCAGCGTGACACAGGGGAGAAGAACTGAAGCTTTCTTT.

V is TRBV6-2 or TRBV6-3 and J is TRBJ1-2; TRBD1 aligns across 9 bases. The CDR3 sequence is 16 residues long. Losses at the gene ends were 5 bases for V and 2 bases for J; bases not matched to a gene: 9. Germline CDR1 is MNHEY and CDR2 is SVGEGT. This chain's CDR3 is CASSHRPGQGNYGYTF. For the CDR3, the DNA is TGTGCCAGCAGTCACCGTCCGGGACAGGGAAACTATGGCTACACCTTC.

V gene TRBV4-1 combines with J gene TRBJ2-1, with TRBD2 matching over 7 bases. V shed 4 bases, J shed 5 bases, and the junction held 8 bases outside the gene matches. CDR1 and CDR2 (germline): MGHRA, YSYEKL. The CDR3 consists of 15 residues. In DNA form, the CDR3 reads TGCGCCAGCAGCCCCGGAGGGCTAGCGGACAATGAGCAGTTCTTC. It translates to CASSPGGLADNEQFF.

The CDR3 nucleotides are TGCGCCAGCAGTGAGGGTGGAGCGGGAGTAACAGATACGCAGTATTTT. Residues: CASSEGGAGVTDTQYF. The gene calls are TRBV10-2 and TRBJ2-3; 8 positions match TRBD2. Germline-derived CDR1 and CDR2 are WSHSY and SAAADI. This CDR3 is built from 16 residues. J was trimmed by 3 bases and V by 2 bases; bases with no gene match: 7.

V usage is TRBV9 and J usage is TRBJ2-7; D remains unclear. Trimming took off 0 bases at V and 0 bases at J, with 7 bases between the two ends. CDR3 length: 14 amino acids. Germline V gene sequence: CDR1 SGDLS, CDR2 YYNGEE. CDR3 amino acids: CASSVGSFSYEQYF. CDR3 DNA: TGTGCCAGCAGCGTAGGTTCCTTCTCCTACGAGCAGTACTTC.

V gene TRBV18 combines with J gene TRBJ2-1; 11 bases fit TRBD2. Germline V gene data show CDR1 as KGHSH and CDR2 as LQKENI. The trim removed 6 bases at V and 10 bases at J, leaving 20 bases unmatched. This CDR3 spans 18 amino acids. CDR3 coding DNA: TGTGCCAGCTCTCCTACTATCTTAGCGGGAGGGCCGGGATCCGAGCAGTTCTTC. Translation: CASSPTILAGGPGSEQFF. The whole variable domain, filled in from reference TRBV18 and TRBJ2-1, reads NAGVMQNPRHLVRRRGQEARLRCSPMKGHSHVYWYRQLPEEGLKFMVYLQKENIIDESGMPKERFSAEFPKEGPSILRIQQVVRGDSAAYFCASSPTILAGGPGSEQFFGPGTRLTVL.

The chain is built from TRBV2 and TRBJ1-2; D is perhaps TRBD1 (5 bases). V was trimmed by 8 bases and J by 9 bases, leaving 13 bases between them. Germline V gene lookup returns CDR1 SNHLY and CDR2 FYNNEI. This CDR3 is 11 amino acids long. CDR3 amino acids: CASGGGKRYTF. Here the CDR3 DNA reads TGTGCCAGCGGGGGAGGGAAGCGCTACACCTTC.

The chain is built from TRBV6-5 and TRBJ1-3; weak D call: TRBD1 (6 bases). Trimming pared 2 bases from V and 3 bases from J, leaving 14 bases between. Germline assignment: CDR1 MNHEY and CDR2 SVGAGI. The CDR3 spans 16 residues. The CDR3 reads CASSYESQGSGNTIYF. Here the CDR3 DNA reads TGTGCCAGCAGTTACGAGTCCCAGGGGAGTGGAAACACCATATATTTT.

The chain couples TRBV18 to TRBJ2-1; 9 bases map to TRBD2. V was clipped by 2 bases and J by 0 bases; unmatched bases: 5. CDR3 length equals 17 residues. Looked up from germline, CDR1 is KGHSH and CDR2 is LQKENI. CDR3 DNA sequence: TGTGCCAGCTCACCAGTGCCTAGCGGGGCCTCCTACAATGAGCAGTTCTTC. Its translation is CASSPVPSGASYNEQFF.

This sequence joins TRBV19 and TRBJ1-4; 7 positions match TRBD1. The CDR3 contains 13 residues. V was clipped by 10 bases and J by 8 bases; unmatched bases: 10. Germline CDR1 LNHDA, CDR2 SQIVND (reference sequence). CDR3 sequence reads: CATTRGRKEKLFF. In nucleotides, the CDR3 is TGTGCCACCACGAGGGGGCGAAAGGAAAAACTGTTTTTT.

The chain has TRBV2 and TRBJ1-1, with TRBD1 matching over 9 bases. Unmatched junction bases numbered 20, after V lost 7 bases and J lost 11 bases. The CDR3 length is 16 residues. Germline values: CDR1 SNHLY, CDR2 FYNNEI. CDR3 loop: CASTDRVGGTGPWAFF. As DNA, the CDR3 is TGTGCCAGCACCGACAGAGTCGGGGGGACAGGGCCCTGGGCTTTCTTT.

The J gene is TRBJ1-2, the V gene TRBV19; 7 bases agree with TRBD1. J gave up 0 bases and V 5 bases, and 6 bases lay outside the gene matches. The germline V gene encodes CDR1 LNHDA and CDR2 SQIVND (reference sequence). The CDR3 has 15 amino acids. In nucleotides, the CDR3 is TGTGCCAGTAGTTTCCGGGACAGTACTAACTATGGCTACACCTTC. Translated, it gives CASSFRDSTNYGYTF.

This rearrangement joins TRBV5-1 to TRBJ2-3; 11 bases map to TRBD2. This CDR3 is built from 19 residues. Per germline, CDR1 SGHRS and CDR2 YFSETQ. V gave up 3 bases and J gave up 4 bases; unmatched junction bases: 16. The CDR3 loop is CASSSYRFGTSGNSDTQYF. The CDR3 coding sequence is TGCGCCAGCAGCTCCTACCGCTTTGGGACTAGCGGAAACTCAGATACGCAGTATTTT.

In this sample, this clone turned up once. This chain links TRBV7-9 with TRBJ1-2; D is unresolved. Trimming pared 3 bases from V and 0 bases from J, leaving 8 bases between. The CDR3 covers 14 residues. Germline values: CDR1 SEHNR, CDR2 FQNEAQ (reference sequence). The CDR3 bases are TGTGCCAGCAGCTTTTACAGTACTAACTATGGCTACACCTTC. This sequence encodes CASSFYSTNYGYTF. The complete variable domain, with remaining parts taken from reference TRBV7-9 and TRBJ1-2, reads DTGVSQNPRHKITKRGQNVTFRCDPISEHNRLYWYRQTLGQGPEFLTYFQNEAQLEKSRLLSDRFSAERPKGSFSTLEIQRTEQGDSAMYLCASSFYSTNYGYTFGSGTRLTVV.

The CDR3 DNA follows: TGCAGCGTTGGAATCGGTATAGGGGCCAACGTCCTGACTTTC. It encodes CSVGIGIGANVLTF. The chain carries TRBV29-1 and TRBJ2-6; D is ambiguous. V lost 4 bases and J lost 4, with 11 bases in between. Per the germline V gene, CDR1 is SQVTM and CDR2 is ANQGSEA. CDR3 size: 14 residues.

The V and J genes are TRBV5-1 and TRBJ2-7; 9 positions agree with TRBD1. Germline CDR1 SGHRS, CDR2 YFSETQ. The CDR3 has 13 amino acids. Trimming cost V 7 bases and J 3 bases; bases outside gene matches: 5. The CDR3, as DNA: TGCGCCAGCGACCTGGGACAGGGCTACGAGCAGTACTTC. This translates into CASDLGQGYEQYF.

The CDR3: CASSQDRAANQPQHF. The CDR3 region has the DNA TGCGCCAGCAGCCAAGATAGAGCCGCCAATCAGCCCCAGCATTTT. This sequence joins TRBV4-1 and TRBJ1-5; D not certain. Germline CDR1 reads MGHRA; CDR2 reads YSYEKL. CDR3 length: 15 residues. V lost 0 bases and J 3 bases, leaving 9 bases between the germline ends.

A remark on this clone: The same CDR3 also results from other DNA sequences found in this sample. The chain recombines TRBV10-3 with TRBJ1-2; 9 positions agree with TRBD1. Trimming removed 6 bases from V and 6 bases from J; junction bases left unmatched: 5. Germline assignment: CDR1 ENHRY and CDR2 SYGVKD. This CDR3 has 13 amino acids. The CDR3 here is CAISARTGDGYTF. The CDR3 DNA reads TGTGCCATCAGCGCCCGGACAGGGGATGGCTACACCTTC.

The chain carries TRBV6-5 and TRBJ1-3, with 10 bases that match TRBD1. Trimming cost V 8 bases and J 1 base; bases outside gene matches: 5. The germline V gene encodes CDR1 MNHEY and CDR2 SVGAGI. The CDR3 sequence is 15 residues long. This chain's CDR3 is CASQTGGKSGNTIYF. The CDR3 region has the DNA TGTGCCAGCCAGACAGGGGGCAAATCTGGAAACACCATATATTTT.

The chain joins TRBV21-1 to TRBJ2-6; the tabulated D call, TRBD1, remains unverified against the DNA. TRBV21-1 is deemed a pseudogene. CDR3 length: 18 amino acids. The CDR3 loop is CASSKGRTGYSGANVLTF. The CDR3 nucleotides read TGTGCCAGCAGCAAAGGAAGGACAGGGTACTCTGGGGCCAACGTCCTGACTTTC.

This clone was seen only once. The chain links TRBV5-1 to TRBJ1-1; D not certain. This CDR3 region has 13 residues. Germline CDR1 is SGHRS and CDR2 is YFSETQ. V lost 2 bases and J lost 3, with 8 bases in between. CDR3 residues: CASSFPGYTEAFF. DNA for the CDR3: TGCGCCAGCAGCTTTCCGGGATACACTGAAGCTTTCTTT.